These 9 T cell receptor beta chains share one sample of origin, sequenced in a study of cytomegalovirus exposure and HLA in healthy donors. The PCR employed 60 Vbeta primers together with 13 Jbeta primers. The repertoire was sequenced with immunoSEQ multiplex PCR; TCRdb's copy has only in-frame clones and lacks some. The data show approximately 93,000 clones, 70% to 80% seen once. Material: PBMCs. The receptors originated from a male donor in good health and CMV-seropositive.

The CDR3, as DNA: TGCGCCAGCAGCCAAGAGGCTAGCTCCTACGAGCAGTACTTC. Residues: CASSQEASSYEQYF. The chain recombines TRBV4-1 with TRBJ2-7; D gene uncertain. CDR1 is MGHRA and CDR2 is YSYEKL in the germline V gene. V gave up 0 bases and J gave up 0 bases, with 6 bases separating them. CDR3 length: 14 amino acids.

The CDR3 DNA follows: TGTGCCAGCAGCCTACAAGCGGGGGGAGGGACAGATACGCAGTATTTT. This gives the protein CASSLQAGGGTDTQYF. The chain couples TRBV4-2 to TRBJ2-3, with 9 positions matching TRBD2. Trimming at V came to 4 bases and at J to 3 bases, leaving 8 bases not matched to a gene. The germline CDR1 and CDR2 sequences are LGHNA and YNFKEQ. The CDR3 is 16 amino acids.

Here the CDR3 reads CASMTSGGNEQFF. CDR3 sequence (DNA): TGCGCCAGCATGACTAGCGGGGGGAATGAGCAGTTCTTC. The gene calls are TRBV10-1 and TRBJ2-1, with 13 positions matching TRBD2. Germline V gene lookup returns CDR1 WNHNN and CDR2 SYGVQD (reference sequence). V lost 7 bases and J lost 7; bases outside the gene matches: 1. This CDR3 region has 13 residues.

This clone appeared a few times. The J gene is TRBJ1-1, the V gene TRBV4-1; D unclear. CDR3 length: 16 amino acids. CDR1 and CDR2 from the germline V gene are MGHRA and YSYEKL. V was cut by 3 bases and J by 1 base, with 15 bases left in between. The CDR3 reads CASSQKLTEGNTEAFF. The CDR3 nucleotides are TGCGCCAGCAGCCAGAAGCTTACGGAGGGGAACACTGAAGCTTTCTTT.

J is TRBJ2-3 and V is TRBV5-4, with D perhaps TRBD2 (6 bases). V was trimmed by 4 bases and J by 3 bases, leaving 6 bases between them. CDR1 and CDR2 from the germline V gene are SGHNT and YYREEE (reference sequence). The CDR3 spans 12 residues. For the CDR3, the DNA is TGTGCCAGCAGCGGGAGGACAGATACGCAGTATTTT. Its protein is CASSGRTDTQYF.

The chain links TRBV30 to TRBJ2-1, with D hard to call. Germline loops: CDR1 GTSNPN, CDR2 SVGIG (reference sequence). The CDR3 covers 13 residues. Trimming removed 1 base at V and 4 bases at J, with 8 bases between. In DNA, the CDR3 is TGTGCCTGGAGTGGGGCTGTGTACAATGAGCAGTTCTTC. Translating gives CAWSGAVYNEQFF. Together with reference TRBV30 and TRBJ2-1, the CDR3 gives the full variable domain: SQTIHQWPATLVQPVGSPLSLECTVEGTSNPNLYWYRQAAGRGLQLLFYSVGIGQISSEVPQNLSASRPQDRQFILSSKKLLLSDSGFYLCAWSGAVYNEQFFGPGTRLTVL.

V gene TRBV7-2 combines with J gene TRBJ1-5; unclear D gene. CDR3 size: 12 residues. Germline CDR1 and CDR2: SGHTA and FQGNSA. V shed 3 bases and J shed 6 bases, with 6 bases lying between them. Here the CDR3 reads CASSFRGQPQHF. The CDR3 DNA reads TGTGCCAGCAGCTTCCGGGGTCAGCCCCAGCATTTT.

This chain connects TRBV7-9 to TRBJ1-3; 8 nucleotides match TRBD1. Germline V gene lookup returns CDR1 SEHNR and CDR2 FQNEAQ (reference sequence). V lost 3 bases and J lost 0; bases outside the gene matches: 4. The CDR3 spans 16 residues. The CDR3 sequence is CASSFGQGGSGNTIYF. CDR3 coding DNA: TGTGCCAGCAGCTTCGGACAGGGCGGCTCTGGAAACACCATATATTTT. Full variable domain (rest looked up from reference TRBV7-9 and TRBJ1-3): DTGVSQNPRHKITKRGQNVTFRCDPISEHNRLYWYRQTLGQGPEFLTYFQNEAQLEKSRLLSDRFSAERPKGSFSTLEIQRTEQGDSAMYLCASSFGQGGSGNTIYFGEGSWLTVV.

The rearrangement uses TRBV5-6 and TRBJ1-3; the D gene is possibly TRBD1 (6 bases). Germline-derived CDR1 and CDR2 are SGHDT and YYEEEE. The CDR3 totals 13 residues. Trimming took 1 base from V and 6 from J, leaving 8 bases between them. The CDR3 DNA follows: TGTGCCAGCAGCTTGACAGGGTCAAACACCATATATTTT. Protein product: CASSLTGSNTIYF.